The clone carrying this T cell receptor beta chain has more than one count but fewer than ten. Since the CDR3 does not end with the conserved phenylalanine or tryptophan, this likely comes from a read error. The DNA is omitted, as the CDR3 cannot be located on it reliably, and the CDR3 follows TCRdb's listing. This entry comes from a study of control samples from healthy donors and cancer patients. The assay was immunoSEQ multiplex PCR, and TCRdb's table has in-frame clones only and misses some. The sample lists approximately 54,000 clones, roughly 90% occurring once. The source is a man aged 45-65 years with head and neck cancer. The sample taken for sequencing was PBMCs.

This chain's CDR3 is CASQGRVSS. The V call is TRBV10-1, the J call TRBJ2-7; no DNA check was done on the table's D call, TRBD1. Germline loops: CDR1 WNHNN, CDR2 SYGVQD (reference sequence). The CDR3 length equals 9 residues, ends included.